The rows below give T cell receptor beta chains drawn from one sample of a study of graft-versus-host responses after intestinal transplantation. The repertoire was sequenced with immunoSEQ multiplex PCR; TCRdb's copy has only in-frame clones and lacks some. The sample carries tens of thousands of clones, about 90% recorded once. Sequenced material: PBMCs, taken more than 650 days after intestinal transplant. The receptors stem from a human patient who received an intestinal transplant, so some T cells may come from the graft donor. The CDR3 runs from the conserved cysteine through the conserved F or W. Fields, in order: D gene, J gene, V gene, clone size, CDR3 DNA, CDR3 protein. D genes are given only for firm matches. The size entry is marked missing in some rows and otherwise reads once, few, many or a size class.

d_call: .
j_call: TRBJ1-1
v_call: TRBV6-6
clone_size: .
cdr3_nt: TGTGCCAGCAGTTCAGGTGCAGGGTTCGGAGAAGCTTTCTTT
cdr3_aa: CASSSGAGFGEAFF

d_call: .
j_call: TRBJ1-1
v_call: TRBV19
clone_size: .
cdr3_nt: TGTGCCAGTAGTAAGGCCATGAACACTGAAGCTTTCTTT
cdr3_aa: CASSKAMNTEAFF

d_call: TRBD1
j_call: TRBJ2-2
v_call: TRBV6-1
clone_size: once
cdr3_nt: TGTGCCAGCAGTGAAAGGGACAGGGGTGGAACCGGGGAGCTGTTTTTT
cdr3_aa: CASSERDRGGTGELFF

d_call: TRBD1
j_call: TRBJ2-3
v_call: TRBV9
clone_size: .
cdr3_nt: TGTGCCAGCAGCGTAGGGAGGACAGGCGGCGATACGCAGTATTTT
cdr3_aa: CASSVGRTGGDTQYF

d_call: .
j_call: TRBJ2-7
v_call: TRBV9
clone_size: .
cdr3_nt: TGTGCCAGCAGCGTAACGGACATATCGATTTACGAGCAGTACTTC
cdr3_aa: CASSVTDISIYEQYF

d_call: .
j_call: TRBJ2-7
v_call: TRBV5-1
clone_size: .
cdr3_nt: TGCGCCAGCAGCAGCCCGGGACGGTCCTACGAGCAGTACTTC
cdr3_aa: CASSSPGRSYEQYF

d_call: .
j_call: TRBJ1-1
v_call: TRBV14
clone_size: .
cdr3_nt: TGTGCCAGCAGCCCCCCCCAAATTTCAGAAGCTTTCTTT
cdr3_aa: CASSPPQISEAFF

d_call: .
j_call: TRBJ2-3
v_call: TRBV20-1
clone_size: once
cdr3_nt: TGCAGTGGTGGGGGAGGAGATACGCAGTATTTT
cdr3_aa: CSGGGGDTQYF

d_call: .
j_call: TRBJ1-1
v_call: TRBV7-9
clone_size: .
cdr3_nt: TGTGCCAGCAGCGGTTACTGGGGGCGAGGTCCCGAAGCTTTCTTT
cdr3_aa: CASSGYWGRGPEAFF

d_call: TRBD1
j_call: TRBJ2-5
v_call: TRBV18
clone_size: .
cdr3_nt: TGTGCCAGCTCACTGGACAGGCAAGAGACCCAGTACTTC
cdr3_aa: CASSLDRQETQYF

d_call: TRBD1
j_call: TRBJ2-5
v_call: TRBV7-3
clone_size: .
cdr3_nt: TGTGCCAGCAGCGAGACAGGGGAAATTGAGACCCAGTACTTC
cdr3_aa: CASSETGEIETQYF

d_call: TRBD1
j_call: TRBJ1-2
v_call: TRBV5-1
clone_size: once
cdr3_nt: TGCGCCAGCAGCCTACTGAGCCGGGACAGGGGTACCGGCTACACCTTC
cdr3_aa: CASSLLSRDRGTGYTF

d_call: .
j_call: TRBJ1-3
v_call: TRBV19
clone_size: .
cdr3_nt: TGTGCCAGTAGTATAGATGGCGTTGGAAACACCATATATTTT
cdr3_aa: CASSIDGVGNTIYF

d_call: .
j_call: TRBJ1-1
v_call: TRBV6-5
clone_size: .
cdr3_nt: TGTGCCAGCAGCTCACACACTGAAGCTTTCTTT
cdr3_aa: CASSSHTEAFF

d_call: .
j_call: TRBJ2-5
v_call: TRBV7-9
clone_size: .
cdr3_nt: TGTGCCAGCAGCTTGGAGCGGCGGGCCCAGTACTTC
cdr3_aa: CASSLERRAQYF

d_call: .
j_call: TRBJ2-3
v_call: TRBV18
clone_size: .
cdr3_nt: TGTGCCAGCTCACCACAAAACCGCGCGGGATTTGATACGCAGTATTTT
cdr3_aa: CASSPQNRAGFDTQYF

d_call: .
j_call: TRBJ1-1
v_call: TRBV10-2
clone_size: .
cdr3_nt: TGCGCCAGCAGTGATGGACACCACACTGAAGCTTTCTTT
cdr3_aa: CASSDGHHTEAFF

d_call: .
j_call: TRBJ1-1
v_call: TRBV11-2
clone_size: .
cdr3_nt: TGTGCCAGCAGCGAAAGGAACACTGAAGCTTTCTTT
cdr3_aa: CASSERNTEAFF

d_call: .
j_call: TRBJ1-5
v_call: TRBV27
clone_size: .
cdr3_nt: TGTGCCAGCCGCACCGGGGTCAATCAGCCCCAGCATTTT
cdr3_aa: CASRTGVNQPQHF

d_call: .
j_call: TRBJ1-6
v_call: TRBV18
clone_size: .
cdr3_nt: TGTGCCAGCTCACCGGACAGCGCAAATTCACCCCTCCACTTT
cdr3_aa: CASSPDSANSPLHF

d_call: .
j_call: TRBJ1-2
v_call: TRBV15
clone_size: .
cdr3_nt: TGTGCCACCAGCAGAGATTTATATGGCTACACCTTC
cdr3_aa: CATSRDLYGYTF

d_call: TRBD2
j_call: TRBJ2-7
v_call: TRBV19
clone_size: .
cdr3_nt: TGTGCCAGTGGGGGGGATTCCTACGAGCAGTACTTC
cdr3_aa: CASGGDSYEQYF

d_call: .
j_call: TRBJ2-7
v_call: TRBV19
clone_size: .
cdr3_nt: TGTGCCAGTAGTATCACCCAGATGCCCCCCTACGAGCAGTACTTC
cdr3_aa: CASSITQMPPYEQYF

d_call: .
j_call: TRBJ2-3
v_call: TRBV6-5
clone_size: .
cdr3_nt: TGTGCCAGCAGTTCCGGGGGGCTTGACACAGATACGCAGTATTTT
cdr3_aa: CASSSGGLDTDTQYF

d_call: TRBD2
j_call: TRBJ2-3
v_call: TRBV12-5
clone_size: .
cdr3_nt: TGTGCTAGTGGTCAGAGACTAGCGGGGGGCATACTAGATACGCAGTATTTT
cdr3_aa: CASGQRLAGGILDTQYF

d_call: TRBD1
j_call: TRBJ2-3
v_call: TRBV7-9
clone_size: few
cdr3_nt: TGTGCCAGCACTCTGCCGGGACAGGGGAAGTATTTT
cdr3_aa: CASTLPGQGKYF

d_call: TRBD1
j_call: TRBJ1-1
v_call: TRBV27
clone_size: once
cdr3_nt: TGTGCCAGCAGTTTTTTTTCCCCGGGACAGGGGAACACTGAAGCTTTCTTT
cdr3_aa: CASSFFSPGQGNTEAFF

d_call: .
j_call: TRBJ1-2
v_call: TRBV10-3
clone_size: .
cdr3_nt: TGTGCCATCAGTGAGGAGACCCACTATGGCTACACCTTC
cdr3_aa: CAISEETHYGYTF

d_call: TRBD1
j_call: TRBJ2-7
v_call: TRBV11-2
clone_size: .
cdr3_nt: TGTGCCAGCAGCCCGCTGACAGGGGGGGCCTACGAGCAGTACTTC
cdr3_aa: CASSPLTGGAYEQYF

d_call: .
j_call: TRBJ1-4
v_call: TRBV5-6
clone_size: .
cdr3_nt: TGTGCCAGCAGCTTTGAGGATGAAAAACTGTTTTTT
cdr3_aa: CASSFEDEKLFF

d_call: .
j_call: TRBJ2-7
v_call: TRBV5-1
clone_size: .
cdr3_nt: TGCGCCAGCAGCATGACAGGATCCTACGAGCAGTACTTC
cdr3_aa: CASSMTGSYEQYF

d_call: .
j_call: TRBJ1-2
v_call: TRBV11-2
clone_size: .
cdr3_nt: TGTGCCAGCAGCTCCCCCCGCAGGGTCCTTGTCGGCTACACCTTC
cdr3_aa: CASSSPRRVLVGYTF

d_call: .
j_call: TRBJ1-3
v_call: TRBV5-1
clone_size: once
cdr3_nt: TGCGCCAGCAGCTTGGCCAGCTCTGGAAACACCATATATTTT
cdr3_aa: CASSLASSGNTIYF

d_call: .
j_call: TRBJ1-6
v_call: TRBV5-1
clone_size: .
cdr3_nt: TGCGCCAGCAGCTTGGCTGAGAGCAGCTCCTATAATTCACCCCTCCACTTT
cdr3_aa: CASSLAESSSYNSPLHF

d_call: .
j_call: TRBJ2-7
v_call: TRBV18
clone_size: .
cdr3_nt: TGTGCCAGCTCACCGAACAGAGACTCCTACGAGCAGTACTTC
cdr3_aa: CASSPNRDSYEQYF

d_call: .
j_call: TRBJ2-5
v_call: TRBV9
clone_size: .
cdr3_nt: TGTGCCAGCAGCGTAGGCCCTTGGGGGGCTGGGACCCAGTACTTC
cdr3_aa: CASSVGPWGAGTQYF

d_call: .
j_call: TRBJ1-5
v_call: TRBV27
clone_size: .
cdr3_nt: TGTGCCACTAGGGGGTTGGGGGATTATCAGCCCCAGCATTTT
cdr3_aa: CATRGLGDYQPQHF

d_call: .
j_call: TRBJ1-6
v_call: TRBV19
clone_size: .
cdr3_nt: TGTGCCAGTAGTATGGGGGGGAGTAATTCACCCCTCCACTTT
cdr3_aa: CASSMGGSNSPLHF

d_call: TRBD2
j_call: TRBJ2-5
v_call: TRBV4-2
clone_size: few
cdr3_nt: TGTGCCAGCAGCCAAGTCCCCGGGACTAGCGGGGGTTGGGAGACCCAGTACTTC
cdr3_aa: CASSQVPGTSGGWETQYF

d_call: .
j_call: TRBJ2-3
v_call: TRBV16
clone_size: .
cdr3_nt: TGTGCCAGCAGCCCCCGACAGACAGATACGCAGTATTTT
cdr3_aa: CASSPRQTDTQYF

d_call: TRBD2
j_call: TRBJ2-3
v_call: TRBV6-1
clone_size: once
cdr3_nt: TGTGCCAGCAGTGAAGCGCGGGGGGGGACAGATACGCAGTATTTT
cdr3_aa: CASSEARGGTDTQYF

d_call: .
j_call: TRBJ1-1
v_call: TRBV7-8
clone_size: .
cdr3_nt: TGTGCCAGCAGCTTAGCCGGCTTGACGGGCACTGAAGCTTTCTTT
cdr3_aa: CASSLAGLTGTEAFF

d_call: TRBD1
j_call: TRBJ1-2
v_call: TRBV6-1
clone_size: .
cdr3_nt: TGTGCCAGCACCGAAGTGACAGGGAATGGCTACACCTTC
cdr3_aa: CASTEVTGNGYTF

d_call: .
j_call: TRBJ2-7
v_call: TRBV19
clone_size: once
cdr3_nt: TGTGCCAGTAGTTATTCGTCAGGGCAGTCCTACGAGCAGTACTTC
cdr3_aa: CASSYSSGQSYEQYF

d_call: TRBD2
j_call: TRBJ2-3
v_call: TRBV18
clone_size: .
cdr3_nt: TGTGCCAGCTCACCAGGCGGGGGGATCGCAGATACGCAGTATTTT
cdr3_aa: CASSPGGGIADTQYF

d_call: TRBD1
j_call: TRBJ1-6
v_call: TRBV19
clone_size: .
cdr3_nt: TGTGCCAGTAGTATAGGGACAGGCCTTAATTCACCCCTCCACTTT
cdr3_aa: CASSIGTGLNSPLHF

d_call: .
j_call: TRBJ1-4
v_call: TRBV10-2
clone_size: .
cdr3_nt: TGCGCCAGCAGTGACCTTGCCGGGGACATCCTTAATGAAAAACTGTTTTTT
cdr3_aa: CASSDLAGDILNEKLFF